Shown below are 3 T cell receptor beta chains from a single sample sequenced in a study of cytomegalovirus exposure and HLA in healthy donors. The PCR ran on 60 Vbeta and 13 Jbeta primers. Generated by immunoSEQ multiplex PCR, the TCRdb table keeps only in-frame clones and is missing some. The profile shows approximately 93,000 clones, 82% of them singletons. Sequenced input: PBMCs. The receptors were gathered from a man aged 50 or older in good health and CMV-seronegative.

The rearrangement links TRBV9 to TRBJ1-1; weak D call: TRBD1 (5 bases). The CDR3 covers 15 residues. Germline CDR1 SGDLS, CDR2 YYNGEE. Trimming took off 3 bases at V and 4 bases at J, with 16 bases between the two ends. The CDR3 bases are TGTGCCAGCAGCGCCTTCTCGGGGGGTCGCACTGAAGCTTTCTTT. Translating gives CASSAFSGGRTEAFF. Full variable domain (remainder filled in from reference TRBV9 and TRBJ1-1): DSGVTQTPKHLITATGQRVTLRCSPRSGDLSVYWYQQSLDQGLQFLIQYYNGEERAKGNILERFSAQQFPDLHSELNLSSLELGDSALYFCASSAFSGGRTEAFFGQGTRLTVV.

This rearrangement joins TRBV18 to TRBJ2-1; possibly TRBD2 for D (5 bases). Trimming pared 1 base from V and 9 bases from J, leaving 7 bases between. This CDR3 is 12 amino acids long. In germline, CDR1 is KGHSH, CDR2 LQKENI. The CDR3: CASSPQRGEQFF. CDR3 sequence (DNA): TGTGCCAGCTCACCACAACGGGGTGAGCAGTTCTTC.

The count of this clone is one. V gene TRBV27 combines with J gene TRBJ2-1, with 7 bases lining up with TRBD2. CDR3 length: 15 residues. V shed 5 bases, J shed 5 bases, and the junction held 9 bases outside the gene matches. CDR1 is MNHEY and CDR2 is SMNVEV in the germline V gene (reference sequence). Written as DNA, the CDR3 is TGTGCCAGCAGTGGGAGAGCGGGAAGGGACAATGAGCAGTTCTTC. Encoded protein: CASSGRAGRDNEQFF.